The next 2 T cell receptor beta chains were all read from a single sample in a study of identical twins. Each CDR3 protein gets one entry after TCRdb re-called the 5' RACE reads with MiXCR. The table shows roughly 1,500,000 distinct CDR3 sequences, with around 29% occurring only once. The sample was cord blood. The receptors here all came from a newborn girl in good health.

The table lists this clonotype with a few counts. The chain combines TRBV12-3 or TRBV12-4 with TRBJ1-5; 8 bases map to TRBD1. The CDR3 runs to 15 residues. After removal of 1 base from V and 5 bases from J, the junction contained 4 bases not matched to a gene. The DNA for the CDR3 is TGTGCCAGCAGTTTAGGCAGGGGGCGAGATCAGCCCCAGCATTTT. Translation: CASSLGRGRDQPQHF.

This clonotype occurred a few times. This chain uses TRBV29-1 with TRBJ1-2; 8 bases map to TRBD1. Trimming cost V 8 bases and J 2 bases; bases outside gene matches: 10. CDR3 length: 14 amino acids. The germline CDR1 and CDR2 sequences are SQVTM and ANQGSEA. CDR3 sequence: CSTAGDRLNYGYTF. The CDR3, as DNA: TGCAGCACCGCCGGGGACAGGCTCAACTATGGCTACACCTTC.